These T cell receptor beta chains were read from a single sample in a study of human T cells and chemical hapten exposure. TCRdb used MiXCR to reprocess the RACE reads, holding one entry per CDR3 protein. The data show more than 75,000 distinct CDR3 sequences, with roughly 8.6% seen just once and over 1.5% held by the top ten. The sample comprised whole blood. The receptors stem from a male donor in good health. Some clones in this sample may be carry-over from other donors' samples. Each CDR3 is given with its conserved first and last residue. The D gene is left open where the match is weak. For some rows the clone size is stated as once, few or many, or as a class when expanded; others skip it.

cdr3_aa: CASSTSGTYNEQFF
cdr3_nt: TGCGCCAGCAGTACAAGCGGGACCTACAATGAGCAGTTCTTC
clone_size: few
d_call: TRBD2
v_call: TRBV5-1
j_call: TRBJ2-1

cdr3_aa: CASSSLTGNRVSTDTQYF
cdr3_nt: TGTGCCAGCAGCTCCCTCACAGGGAACAGGGTCAGCACAGATACGCAGTATTTT
clone_size: NA
d_call: NA
v_call: TRBV7-6
j_call: TRBJ2-3

cdr3_aa: CASSLNTLAGNQPQHF
cdr3_nt: TGTGCCAGCAGCTTAAATACCCTGGCGGGCAATCAGCCCCAGCATTTT
clone_size: many
d_call: NA
v_call: TRBV7-9
j_call: TRBJ1-5

cdr3_aa: CASSDAREWSEKLFF
cdr3_nt: TGTGCCAGCAGCGACGCCAGGGAGTGGAGTGAAAAACTGTTTTTT
clone_size: few
d_call: NA
v_call: TRBV6-2/TRBV6-3
j_call: TRBJ1-4

cdr3_aa: CASSLETSGTDTQYF
cdr3_nt: TGTGCCAGCAGCTTGGAGACTAGCGGCACAGATACGCAGTATTTT
clone_size: few
d_call: TRBD2
v_call: TRBV5-4
j_call: TRBJ2-3

cdr3_aa: CASSLDRERTDTQYF
cdr3_nt: TGTGCCAGCTCACTGGACAGGGAAAGGACAGATACGCAGTATTTT
clone_size: many
d_call: TRBD1
v_call: TRBV18
j_call: TRBJ2-3

cdr3_aa: CASSLGGEGLNQPQHF
cdr3_nt: TGTGCCAGCAGCTTAGGTGGAGAGGGCCTTAATCAGCCCCAGCATTTT
clone_size: many
d_call: NA
v_call: TRBV7-9
j_call: TRBJ1-5

cdr3_aa: CSARDAGLNEKLFF
cdr3_nt: TGCAGTGCTAGAGACGCGGGGTTAAATGAAAAACTGTTTTTT
clone_size: NA
d_call: NA
v_call: TRBV20-1
j_call: TRBJ1-4

cdr3_aa: CASSLVRPVNTEAFF
cdr3_nt: TGTGCCAGCAGTTTAGTTCGACCGGTGAACACTGAAGCTTTCTTT
clone_size: few
d_call: NA
v_call: TRBV12-3/TRBV12-4
j_call: TRBJ1-1

cdr3_aa: CASSSSRVNEQFF
cdr3_nt: TGTGCCAGCAGTTCCAGCAGGGTCAATGAGCAGTTCTTC
clone_size: few
d_call: NA
v_call: TRBV6-2/TRBV6-3
j_call: TRBJ2-1

cdr3_aa: CASSPGLAATTDTQYF
cdr3_nt: TGCGCCAGCAGCCCGGGACTAGCAGCAACCACAGATACGCAGTATTTT
clone_size: few
d_call: TRBD2
v_call: TRBV5-1
j_call: TRBJ2-3

cdr3_aa: CASSPPPGSASYEQYF
cdr3_nt: TGTGCCAGCAGTCCACCCCCGGGTAGCGCCTCCTACGAGCAGTACTTC
clone_size: NA
d_call: NA
v_call: TRBV6-2/TRBV6-3
j_call: TRBJ2-7

cdr3_aa: CASSYSIRMLTDTQYF
cdr3_nt: TGTGCCAGCAGTTACTCTATACGGATGCTCACAGATACGCAGTATTTT
clone_size: many
d_call: NA
v_call: TRBV6-2/TRBV6-3
j_call: TRBJ2-3

cdr3_aa: CSARVGTSGTNEQFF
cdr3_nt: TGCAGTGCTAGAGTCGGGACTAGCGGGACGAATGAGCAGTTCTTC
clone_size: few
d_call: TRBD2
v_call: TRBV20-1
j_call: TRBJ2-1

cdr3_aa: CASGTGKATDTQYF
cdr3_nt: TGTGCTAGTGGGACAGGGAAAGCCACAGATACGCAGTATTTT
clone_size: NA
d_call: TRBD1
v_call: TRBV12-5
j_call: TRBJ2-3

cdr3_aa: CSVLRGPYEQYF
cdr3_nt: TGCAGCGTTCTCAGGGGGCCCTACGAGCAGTACTTC
clone_size: few
d_call: TRBD1
v_call: TRBV29-1
j_call: TRBJ2-7

cdr3_aa: CSAPDSPTEAFF
cdr3_nt: TGCAGTGCTCCAGACAGTCCCACTGAAGCTTTCTTT
clone_size: few
d_call: NA
v_call: TRBV20-1
j_call: TRBJ1-1

cdr3_aa: CASSVSEVSGNTIYF
cdr3_nt: TGTGCCAGCAGCGTATCAGAAGTCTCTGGAAACACCATATATTTT
clone_size: many
d_call: NA
v_call: TRBV9
j_call: TRBJ1-3

cdr3_aa: CASSVGTATNEKLFF
cdr3_nt: TGTGCCAGCAGTGTCGGGACAGCAACTAATGAAAAACTGTTTTTT
clone_size: few
d_call: TRBD1
v_call: TRBV2
j_call: TRBJ1-4

cdr3_aa: CASSSQGGSNQPQHF
cdr3_nt: TGCGCCAGCAGCTCACAGGGAGGAAGCAATCAGCCCCAGCATTTT
clone_size: many
d_call: NA
v_call: TRBV5-1
j_call: TRBJ1-5

cdr3_aa: CASTWGVEETQYF
cdr3_nt: TGTGCCAGCACTTGGGGGGTCGAGGAGACCCAGTACTTC
clone_size: few
d_call: NA
v_call: TRBV12-3/TRBV12-4
j_call: TRBJ2-5

cdr3_aa: CSVSGTGGENQPQHF
cdr3_nt: TGCAGCGTTTCCGGGACAGGGGGTGAAAATCAGCCCCAGCATTTT
clone_size: few
d_call: TRBD1
v_call: TRBV29-1
j_call: TRBJ1-5

cdr3_aa: CASSESQGSTDTQYF
cdr3_nt: TGTGCCAGCAGTGAAAGTCAGGGAAGCACAGATACGCAGTATTTT
clone_size: NA
d_call: NA
v_call: TRBV6-1
j_call: TRBJ2-3

cdr3_aa: CASLPGPTNTEAFF
cdr3_nt: TGCGCCAGCTTACCGGGCCCAACCAACACTGAAGCTTTCTTT
clone_size: few
d_call: NA
v_call: TRBV5-1
j_call: TRBJ1-1

cdr3_aa: CASSLNGGAPRRNTEAFF
cdr3_nt: TGTGCCAGCAGCTTAAACGGGGGAGCGCCAAGAAGGAACACTGAAGCTTTCTTT
clone_size: NA
d_call: NA
v_call: TRBV13
j_call: TRBJ1-1

cdr3_aa: CASSPTPQTGRHEQYF
cdr3_nt: TGTGCCAGCAGCCCAACCCCCCAGACAGGTCGGCACGAGCAGTACTTC
clone_size: few
d_call: NA
v_call: TRBV7-9
j_call: TRBJ2-7

cdr3_aa: CASSPTDSNQPQHF
cdr3_nt: TGTGCCAGCAGCCCGACAGATAGCAATCAGCCCCAGCATTTT
clone_size: NA
d_call: NA
v_call: TRBV11-2
j_call: TRBJ1-5

cdr3_aa: CASSLDRGPTGELFF
cdr3_nt: TGCGCCAGCAGCTTGGACAGGGGGCCGACCGGGGAGCTGTTTTTT
clone_size: many
d_call: TRBD1
v_call: TRBV5-1
j_call: TRBJ2-2

cdr3_aa: CASSLGVAGDLTDTQYF
cdr3_nt: TGTGCCAGCAGCTTAGGTGTAGCGGGGGACCTCACAGATACGCAGTATTTT
clone_size: NA
d_call: TRBD2
v_call: TRBV11-3
j_call: TRBJ2-3

cdr3_aa: CASSQDPVTAEQYF
cdr3_nt: TGCGCCAGCAGCCAAGATCCGGTGACTGCCGAGCAGTACTTC
clone_size: NA
d_call: NA
v_call: TRBV4-1
j_call: TRBJ2-7

cdr3_aa: CASSHPGTPTEQYF
cdr3_nt: TGTGCCAGCAGTCACCCCGGGACACCTACCGAGCAGTACTTC
clone_size: NA
d_call: NA
v_call: TRBV7-8
j_call: TRBJ2-7

cdr3_aa: CASSQGGGQPQHF
cdr3_nt: TGTGCCAGCAGCCAAGGGGGCGGTCAGCCCCAGCATTTT
clone_size: many
d_call: NA
v_call: TRBV3-1
j_call: TRBJ1-5

cdr3_aa: CASSWAGGFDEQFF
cdr3_nt: TGCGCCAGCAGCTGGGCCGGAGGATTCGATGAGCAGTTCTTC
clone_size: NA
d_call: NA
v_call: TRBV5-1
j_call: TRBJ2-1

cdr3_aa: CASSRLTSVSTDTQYF
cdr3_nt: TGTGCCAGCAGCCGGCTGACTAGCGTTAGCACAGATACGCAGTATTTT
clone_size: NA
d_call: TRBD2
v_call: TRBV7-9
j_call: TRBJ2-3

cdr3_aa: CASSPRVSNEQYF
cdr3_nt: TGTGCCAGCAGCCCCCGGGTGTCTAACGAGCAGTACTTC
clone_size: few
d_call: NA
v_call: TRBV7-9
j_call: TRBJ2-7

cdr3_aa: CASSRRGGTYNEQFF
cdr3_nt: TGTGCCAGCAGCAGACGCGGGGGGACCTACAATGAGCAGTTCTTC
clone_size: many
d_call: NA
v_call: TRBV21-1
j_call: TRBJ2-1

cdr3_aa: CASSQTDRVDEQFF
cdr3_nt: TGTGCCAGCAGCCAAACAGACAGGGTGGATGAGCAGTTCTTC
clone_size: few
d_call: TRBD1
v_call: TRBV3-1
j_call: TRBJ2-1

cdr3_aa: CSAIGQRHEQYF
cdr3_nt: TGCAGTGCTATAGGACAGCGCCACGAGCAGTACTTC
clone_size: many
d_call: NA
v_call: TRBV20-1
j_call: TRBJ2-7

cdr3_aa: CASSNRDRGLTEAFF
cdr3_nt: TGTGCCAGCAGCAACCGGGACAGGGGATTGACTGAAGCTTTCTTT
clone_size: NA
d_call: TRBD1
v_call: TRBV11-1
j_call: TRBJ1-1

cdr3_aa: CASSRTGDEETQYF
cdr3_nt: TGTGCCAGCAGTCGGACAGGGGATGAAGAGACCCAGTACTTC
clone_size: few
d_call: TRBD1
v_call: TRBV12-3/TRBV12-4
j_call: TRBJ2-5

cdr3_aa: CASRPLQTGGNNEQFF
cdr3_nt: TGTGCCAGCAGACCACTTCAGACTGGGGGAAACAATGAGCAGTTCTTC
clone_size: few
d_call: NA
v_call: TRBV11-1
j_call: TRBJ2-1

cdr3_aa: CASSQRSAIAEAFF
cdr3_nt: TGTGCCAGCAGCCAAAGGTCGGCAATCGCTGAAGCTTTCTTT
clone_size: few
d_call: NA
v_call: TRBV3-1
j_call: TRBJ1-1

cdr3_aa: CASGPNRSGNTEAFF
cdr3_nt: TGTGCTAGTGGTCCCAATCGATCAGGGAACACTGAAGCTTTCTTT
clone_size: many
d_call: NA
v_call: TRBV12-5
j_call: TRBJ1-1

cdr3_aa: CASSYPPDRVTDTQYF
cdr3_nt: TGTGCCAGCAGTTACCCGCCGGACAGGGTCACAGATACGCAGTATTTT
clone_size: many
d_call: TRBD1
v_call: TRBV6-6
j_call: TRBJ2-3

cdr3_aa: CASSPLRGPREENIQYF
cdr3_nt: TGTGCCAGCTCACCTCTCAGGGGTCCCCGGGAGGAAAACATTCAGTACTTC
clone_size: NA
d_call: NA
v_call: TRBV18
j_call: TRBJ2-4

cdr3_aa: CAIKSPGFGGTDTQYF
cdr3_nt: TGTGCCATCAAATCCCCAGGCTTCGGGGGCACAGATACGCAGTATTTT
clone_size: NA
d_call: NA
v_call: TRBV10-3
j_call: TRBJ2-3

cdr3_aa: CSVVSGRVPDTQYF
cdr3_nt: TGCAGCGTTGTGAGCGGGAGGGTCCCAGATACGCAGTATTTT
clone_size: few
d_call: TRBD2
v_call: TRBV29-1
j_call: TRBJ2-3

cdr3_aa: CAGPIRVRETEAFF
cdr3_nt: TGTGCCGGGCCTATCAGGGTGAGAGAGACTGAAGCTTTCTTT
clone_size: few
d_call: NA
v_call: TRBV2
j_call: TRBJ1-1

cdr3_aa: CASSGDPGGSPLHF
cdr3_nt: TGTGCCAGCAGCGGGGACCCTGGGGGCTCACCCCTCCACTTT
clone_size: many
d_call: NA
v_call: TRBV5-5
j_call: TRBJ1-6

cdr3_aa: CASSPTSATPYEQYF
cdr3_nt: TGTGCCAGCTCACCAACGTCGGCCACGCCCTACGAGCAGTACTTC
clone_size: NA
d_call: NA
v_call: TRBV18
j_call: TRBJ2-7

cdr3_aa: CASSFLQLAAANTGELFF
cdr3_nt: TGCGCCAGCAGCTTCCTCCAACTAGCAGCCGCGAACACCGGGGAGCTGTTTTTT
clone_size: few
d_call: NA
v_call: TRBV5-1
j_call: TRBJ2-2

cdr3_aa: CASSEGTDGAGELFF
cdr3_nt: TGTGCCAGCAGTGAAGGGACTGACGGGGCCGGGGAGCTGTTTTTT
clone_size: few
d_call: NA
v_call: TRBV6-1
j_call: TRBJ2-2

cdr3_aa: CAISAMVTGANVLTF
cdr3_nt: TGTGCCATCTCGGCGATGGTAACTGGGGCCAACGTCCTGACTTTC
clone_size: few
d_call: NA
v_call: TRBV10-3
j_call: TRBJ2-6

cdr3_aa: CASSLRTGDGYTF
cdr3_nt: TGTGCCAGCAGCCTTCGGACAGGGGACGGCTACACCTTC
clone_size: NA
d_call: TRBD1
v_call: TRBV7-8
j_call: TRBJ1-2

cdr3_aa: CASSVGQGGETQYF
cdr3_nt: TGTGCCAGCAGCGTAGGACAGGGGGGAGAGACCCAGTACTTC
clone_size: NA
d_call: TRBD1
v_call: TRBV9
j_call: TRBJ2-5

cdr3_aa: CASSHRNTEAFF
cdr3_nt: TGTGCCAGCAGCCACAGGAACACTGAAGCTTTCTTT
clone_size: few
d_call: NA
v_call: TRBV6-6
j_call: TRBJ1-1

cdr3_aa: CASSQGPNSPLHF
cdr3_nt: TGTGCCAGCAGCCAAGGGCCAAATTCACCCCTCCACTTT
clone_size: few
d_call: NA
v_call: TRBV3-1
j_call: TRBJ1-6

cdr3_aa: CASSPGPREPQHF
cdr3_nt: TGTGCCAGCAGCCCGGGCCCCAGGGAGCCCCAGCATTTT
clone_size: few
d_call: NA
v_call: TRBV12-3/TRBV12-4
j_call: TRBJ1-5

cdr3_aa: CASSGAGTSGQETQYF
cdr3_nt: TGCGCCAGCAGCGGAGCCGGGACTAGCGGCCAAGAGACCCAGTACTTC
clone_size: NA
d_call: TRBD2
v_call: TRBV5-1
j_call: TRBJ2-5